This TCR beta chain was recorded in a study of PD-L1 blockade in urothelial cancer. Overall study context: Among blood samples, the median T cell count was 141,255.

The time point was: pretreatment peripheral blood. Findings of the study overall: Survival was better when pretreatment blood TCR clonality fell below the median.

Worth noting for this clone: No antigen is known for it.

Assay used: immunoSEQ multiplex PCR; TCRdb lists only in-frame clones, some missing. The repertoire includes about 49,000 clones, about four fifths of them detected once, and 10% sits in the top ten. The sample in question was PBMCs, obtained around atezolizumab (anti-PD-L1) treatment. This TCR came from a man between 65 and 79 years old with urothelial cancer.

Here the CDR3 reads CATKDGENEQYF. DNA of the CDR3: TGTGCCACCAAAGATGGGGAGAACGAGCAGTACTTC. The chain links TRBV28 to TRBJ2-7; D might be TRBD2 (5 bases). Trimming left V 10 bases short and J 5 bases short, with 15 bases between. Germline V lookup: CDR1 MDHEN, CDR2 SYDVKM. The CDR3 extends over 12 amino acids.